The clone carrying this T cell receptor beta chain has a single count. As processed by the authors: Amplification of reference gene primers provided the estimated nucleated cell counts. Method: immunoSEQ multiplex PCR; TCRdb's copy keeps in-frame clones and lacks some. V and J calls and clone size follow that table, whereas D and trimming were derived from the DNA. The repertoire holds approximately 200,000 clones, with approximately 80% as singletons. The CDR3 runs 18 residues. The J segment lost 0 bases and the V segment lost 1 base, leaving 5 bases of the junction unmatched. Germline assignment: CDR1 SGHTA and CDR2 FQGNSA. The data were taken from a study of blood T cell repertoires in COVID-19. The wider study: T cells, B-cell-depleted T cells, or PBMCs supplied cDNA or gDNA.

The chain joins TRBV7-2 to TRBJ2-3; 12 bases are a match to TRBD2. This sequence was found in a woman aged 55-70 years who had recovered from COVID-19. The specimen sequenced was peripheral blood. This CDR3 is CASSLGTSGASSTDTQYF. The CDR3 nucleotides read TGTGCCAGCAGCTTAGGGACTAGCGGGGCCTCTAGCACAGATACGCAGTATTTT.